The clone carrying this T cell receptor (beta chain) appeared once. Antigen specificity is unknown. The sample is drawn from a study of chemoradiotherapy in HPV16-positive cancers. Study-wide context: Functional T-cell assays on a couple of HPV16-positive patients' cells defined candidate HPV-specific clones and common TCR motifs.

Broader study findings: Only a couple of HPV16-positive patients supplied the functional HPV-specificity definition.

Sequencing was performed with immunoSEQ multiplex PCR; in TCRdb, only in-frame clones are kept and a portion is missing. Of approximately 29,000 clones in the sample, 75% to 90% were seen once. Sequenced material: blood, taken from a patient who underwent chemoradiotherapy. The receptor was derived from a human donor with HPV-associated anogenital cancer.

CDR3: CASSLSGGPYNEQFF. CDR3 nucleotides: TGTGCCAGCAGTCTGAGCGGGGGGCCTTACAATGAGCAGTTCTTC. The chain links TRBV5-6 to TRBJ2-1; TRBD2 matches at 9 bases. CDR3 length: 15 residues. Germline-derived CDR1 and CDR2 are SGHDT and YYEEEE. J lost 4 bases, V lost 5 bases, and 7 bases had no gene match. The full variable domain, rest sourced from reference TRBV5-6 and TRBJ2-1, is DAGVTQSPTHLIKTRGQQVTLRCSPKSGHDTVSWYQQALGQGPQFIFQYYEEEERQRGNFPDRFSGHQFPNYSSELNVNALLLGDSALYLCASSLSGGPYNEQFFGPGTRLTVL.